This TCR beta chain was documented in a study of T cell clusters in autoimmune cytopenias. Each sample's input was approximately 270 ng genomic DNA, 38,000 or so genome equivalents. This clonotype is identified as medium-sized (0.01 to 0.1%) from frequency. Germline CDR1 and CDR2: SGHAT and FQDESV (reference sequence). The CDR3 has 16 residues. Multiplex touch-down PCR amplified TRB using TRB-A and TRB-B pools in one tube. For each CDR3 protein, TCRdb gives one entry from its re-call of the multiplex PCR reads, without DNA. The listing contains about 15,000 distinct CDR3 sequences. What was sequenced was peripheral blood. The gene calls are TRBV11-1 and TRBJ2-1; the TRBD2 assignment by TCRdb is unverifiable without DNA. The source is a human donor with an autoimmune cytopenia or autoimmune hepatitis (not recorded which). The CDR3 sequence is CASSLALLAGHNEQFF.